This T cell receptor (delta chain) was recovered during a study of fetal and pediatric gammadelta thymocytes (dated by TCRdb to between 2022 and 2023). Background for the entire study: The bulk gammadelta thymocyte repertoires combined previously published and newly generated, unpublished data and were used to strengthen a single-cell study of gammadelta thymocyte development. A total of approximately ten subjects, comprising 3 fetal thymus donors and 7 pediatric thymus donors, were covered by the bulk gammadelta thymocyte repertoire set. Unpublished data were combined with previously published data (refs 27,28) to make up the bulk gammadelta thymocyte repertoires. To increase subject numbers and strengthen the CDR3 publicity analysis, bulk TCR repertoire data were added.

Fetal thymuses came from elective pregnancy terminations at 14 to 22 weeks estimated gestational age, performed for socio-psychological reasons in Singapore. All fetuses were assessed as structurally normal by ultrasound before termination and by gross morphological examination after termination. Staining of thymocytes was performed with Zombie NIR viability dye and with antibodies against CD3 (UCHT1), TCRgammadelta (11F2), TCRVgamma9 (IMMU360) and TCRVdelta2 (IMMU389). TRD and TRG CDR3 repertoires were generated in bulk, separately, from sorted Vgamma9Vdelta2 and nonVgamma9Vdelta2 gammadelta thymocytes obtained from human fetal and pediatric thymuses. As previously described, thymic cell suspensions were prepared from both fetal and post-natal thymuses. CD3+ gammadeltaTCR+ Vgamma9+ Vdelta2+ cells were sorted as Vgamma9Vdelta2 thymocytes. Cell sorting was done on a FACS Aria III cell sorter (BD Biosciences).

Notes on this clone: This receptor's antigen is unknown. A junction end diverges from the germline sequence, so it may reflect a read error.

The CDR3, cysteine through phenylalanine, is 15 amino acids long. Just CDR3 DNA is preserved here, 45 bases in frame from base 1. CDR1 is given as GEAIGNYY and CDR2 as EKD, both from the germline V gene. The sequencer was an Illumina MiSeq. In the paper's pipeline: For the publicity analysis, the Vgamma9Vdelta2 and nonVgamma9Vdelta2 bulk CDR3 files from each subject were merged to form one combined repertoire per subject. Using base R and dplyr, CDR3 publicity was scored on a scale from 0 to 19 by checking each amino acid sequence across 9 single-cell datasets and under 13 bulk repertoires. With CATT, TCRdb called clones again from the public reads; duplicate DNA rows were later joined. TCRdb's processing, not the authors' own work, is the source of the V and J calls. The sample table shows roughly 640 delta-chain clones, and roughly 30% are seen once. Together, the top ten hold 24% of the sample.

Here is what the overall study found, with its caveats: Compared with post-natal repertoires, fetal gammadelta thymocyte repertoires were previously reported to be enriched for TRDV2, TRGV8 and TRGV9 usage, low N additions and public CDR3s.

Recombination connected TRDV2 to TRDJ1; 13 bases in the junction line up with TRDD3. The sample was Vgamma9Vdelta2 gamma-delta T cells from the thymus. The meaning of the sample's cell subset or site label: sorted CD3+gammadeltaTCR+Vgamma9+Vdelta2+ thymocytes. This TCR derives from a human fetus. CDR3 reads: CACDTVLGDTHKRIF. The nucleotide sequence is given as TGTGCCTGTGACACCGTACTGGGGGATACGCATAAACGCATCTTT.